This paragraph covers one T cell receptor beta chain sequence. What it recognizes is unknown. The TCR cDNA carried a universal primer site and UMIs from 5'RACE template switching. MiXCR, applied by TCRdb to the 5' RACE reads, yields one record per CDR3 protein. The sample holds 250,000 to 350,000 distinct CDR3 sequences, 7.5% to 9.5% seen once. Looked up from germline, CDR1 is SGHTA and CDR2 is FQGNSA. The ends were cut back, 6 bases at V and 6 bases at J, with 14 bases in the middle. The CDR3 runs to 14 residues. This entry comes from a study of T cells after yellow fever vaccination. As for the study in general: SMART-Seq v4 Ultra Low Input handled preparation of low-cell-number fractions. Study-level findings and limits: A small share of clonotypes appeared in both CD4 and CD8 compartments.

The clonotype originates from a man between 18 and 29 years old who received the YFV17D yellow fever vaccine. The V and J genes are TRBV7-2 and TRBJ1-4; D perhaps matches TRBD1 (5 bases). The specimen was CD4+ T cells sorted from PBMCs, collected 5 days after the yellow fever booster vaccination. CDR3: CASRPDSVHEKLFF. CDR3 coding DNA: TGTGCCAGCAGACCAGACAGCGTCCATGAAAAACTGTTTTTT.